The 30 T cell receptor beta chains in this list originate from one sample, sequenced in a study of blood T cell repertoires in COVID-19. Assay used: immunoSEQ multiplex PCR; TCRdb lists only in-frame clones, some missing. This table has fewer than 300,000 clones, approximately 90% appearing once. The sample comprised PBMCs or T cells enriched from blood (not recorded which). The receptors come from a woman between 25 and 40 years old who had recovered from COVID-19.

The rearrangement links TRBV18 to TRBJ1-2; tentative D call: TRBD1 (6 bases). Germline V lookup: CDR1 KGHSH, CDR2 LQKENI. V was cut by 4 bases and J by 7 bases, with 16 bases left in between. This CDR3 has 14 residues. The CDR3 nucleotides read TGTGCCAGCTCACTCTCCGGGACACCGAGTGGCTACACCTTC. Translating it yields CASSLSGTPSGYTF.

This chain uses TRBV7-2 with TRBJ1-1, with D unclear. This CDR3 is built from 16 residues. Germline CDR1 and CDR2: SGHTA and FQGNSA. The ends were cut back, 5 bases at V and 4 bases at J, with 20 bases in the middle. The CDR3: CASSPARIAWGTEAFF. DNA for the CDR3: TGTGCCAGCAGCCCCGCGCGAATAGCGTGGGGCACTGAAGCTTTCTTT.

V usage is TRBV28 and J usage is TRBJ1-4, with 7 bases lining up with TRBD1. The CDR3 totals 14 residues. V lost 5 bases, J lost 7 bases, and 7 bases stayed unmatched. The germline CDR1 and CDR2 sequences are MDHEN and SYDVKM. The CDR3 coding sequence is TGTGCCAGCAGTAAAACAGGGGTCTTTGAAAAACTGTTTTTT. Its protein is CASSKTGVFEKLFF.

This rearrangement joins TRBV5-1 to TRBJ2-7; 8 bases match TRBD1. Germline CDR1 is SGHRS and CDR2 is YFSETQ. The J segment lost 3 bases and the V segment lost 4 bases, leaving 3 bases of the junction unmatched. The CDR3 has 13 residues. The CDR3 DNA reads TGCGCCAGCAGCGGGGGGACAGGCTACGAGCAGTACTTC. Protein sequence: CASSGGTGYEQYF.

The chain couples TRBV25-1 to TRBJ2-3; 10 bases line up with TRBD1. Germline loops: CDR1 MGHDK, CDR2 SYGVNS. The V segment lost 3 bases and the J segment 3 bases; nucleotides outside the gene matches: 6. This CDR3 comprises 16 residues. The CDR3 protein is CASSEPGTGATDTQYF. The DNA for the CDR3 is TGTGCCAGCAGTGAGCCCGGGACAGGGGCGACAGATACGCAGTATTTT.

The count of this clone is one. The same CDR3 also results from other DNA sequences found in this sample. V gene TRBV11-2 combines with J gene TRBJ2-1, with D possibly being TRBD2 (5 bases). Germline CDR1 and CDR2: SGHAT and FQNNGV. Trimming took 1 base from V and 4 from J, leaving 5 bases between them. This CDR3 comprises 13 residues. The CDR3, as DNA: TGTGCCAGCAGCTTAGCGGGGTACAATGAGCAGTTCTTC. This gives the protein CASSLAGYNEQFF.

This clone occurred a few times. The CDR3 bases are TGTGCCAGCAGACCCACAGGGGGCCAGAGCTCTGGGGCCAACGTCCTGACTTTC. Its translation: CASRPTGGQSSGANVLTF. This chain joins TRBV3-1 (or the pseudogene TRBV3-2) and TRBJ2-6, with 9 bases identical to TRBD1. This CDR3 has 18 residues. J lost 0 bases, V lost 6 bases, and 9 bases had no gene match. CDR1 is LGHDT, CDR2 YNNKEL, per germline (reference sequence).

This clone was seen only once. J is TRBJ1-1 and V is TRBV19; 7 bases are a match to TRBD1. This CDR3 comprises 15 residues. V lost 5 bases, J lost 0 bases, and 6 bases stayed unmatched. From germline, CDR1 is LNHDA and CDR2 SQIVND (reference sequence). The CDR3 nucleotides are TGTGCCAGTAGTCCCCTGGGACAGATGAACACTGAAGCTTTCTTT. This gives the protein CASSPLGQMNTEAFF.

This chain joins TRBV15 and TRBJ1-5; D is unresolved. The germline V gene has CDR1 LNHNV and CDR2 YYDKDF (reference sequence). Deletions cut 0 bases from V and 0 bases from J, with 3 bases between. The CDR3 extends over 14 amino acids. Here the CDR3 DNA reads TGTGCCACCAGCAGAGATCTTAGCAATCAGCCCCAGCATTTT. Translation gives CATSRDLSNQPQHF. The whole variable domain, filled in from reference TRBV15 and TRBJ1-5, reads DAMVIQNPRYQVTQFGKPVTLSCSQTLNHNVMYWYQQKSSQAPKLLFHYYDKDFNNEADTPDNFQSRRPNTSFCFLDIRSPGLGDTAMYLCATSRDLSNQPQHFGDGTRLSIL.

The genes are TRBV9 and TRBJ1-2; a possible D gene is TRBD1 (6 bases). Germline lookup yields CDR1 SGDLS and CDR2 YYNGEE. The CDR3 runs 14 residues. V was clipped by 2 bases and J by 3 bases, with 11 bases between them. In DNA form, the CDR3 reads TGTGCCAGCAGCGTCTACAGGGACGACTATGGCTACACCTTC. Translating gives CASSVYRDDYGYTF. The whole variable domain, remainder taken from reference TRBV9 and TRBJ1-2, is DSGVTQTPKHLITATGQRVTLRCSPRSGDLSVYWYQQSLDQGLQFLIQYYNGEERAKGNILERFSAQQFPDLHSELNLSSLELGDSALYFCASSVYRDDYGYTFGSGTRLTVV.

The CDR3 loop reads CASSQLGRYEQYF. CDR3 DNA sequence: TGTGCCAGCAGCCAACTGGGGCGCTACGAGCAGTACTTC. The gene calls are TRBV3-1 (or the pseudogene TRBV3-2) and TRBJ2-7; D is perhaps TRBD1 (5 bases). CDR1 is LGHDT and CDR2 is YNNKEL in the germline V gene (reference sequence). The CDR3 spans 13 residues. Trimming removed 2 bases from V and 3 bases from J, with 8 bases in between.

The rearrangement links TRBV27 to TRBJ1-5; 12 positions agree with TRBD1. The CDR3 loop spans 18 amino acids. Looked up from germline, CDR1 is MNHEY and CDR2 is SMNVEV (reference sequence). The V gene end was trimmed by 5 bases and the J gene end by 1 base; junction bases not matched to a gene: 9. CDR3 nucleotide sequence: TGTGCCAGCAGTAGCGGGACAGGGGGCGCTTGGAGCAATCAGCCCCAGCATTTT. Translation: CASSSGTGGAWSNQPQHF.

The CDR3 bases are TGTGCCAGCAGTCCCCGGGGGGGAGGCAATCAGCCCCAGCATTTT. Amino acid sequence: CASSPRGGGNQPQHF. The rearrangement uses TRBV28 and TRBJ1-5, with a possible D match to TRBD1 (5 bases). CDR1 MDHEN and CDR2 SYDVKM come from the germline V gene. This CDR3 region has 15 residues. Trimming removed 5 bases at V and 2 bases at J, with 13 bases between.

This chain connects TRBV15 to TRBJ1-5; D remains ambiguous. The CDR3 sequence is 14 residues long. V was shortened by 0 bases and J by 0 bases, with 3 bases between the two germline ends. Germline loops: CDR1 LNHNV, CDR2 YYDKDF (reference sequence). This CDR3 is CATSRDISNQPQHF. CDR3 DNA sequence: TGTGCCACCAGCAGAGATATTAGCAATCAGCCCCAGCATTTT.

The rearrangement uses TRBV30 and TRBJ1-1; D gene uncertain. Germline CDR1 and CDR2: GTSNPN and SVGIG (reference sequence). This CDR3 is 11 amino acids long. The ends were cut back, 2 bases at V and 8 bases at J, with 9 bases in the middle. CDR3 protein: CAWSPRSEAFF. The CDR3 bases are TGTGCCTGGAGTCCCCGAAGCGAAGCTTTCTTT.

This clone occurred once. The chain has TRBV27 and TRBJ1-6; D may be TRBD1 (6 bases). Germline loops: CDR1 MNHEY, CDR2 SMNVEV (reference sequence). CDR3 size: 15 residues. Trimming pared 2 bases from V and 10 bases from J, leaving 15 bases between. The CDR3 sequence: CASSLRGGVGSPLHF. CDR3 bases: TGTGCCAGCAGTTTAAGGGGGGGTGTGGGCTCACCCCTCCACTTT.

V is TRBV27 and J is TRBJ1-5; possible D gene TRBD1, 5 bases. The CDR3 consists of 13 residues. The ends were cut back, 4 bases at V and 4 bases at J, with 8 bases in the middle. Germline V gives CDR1 MNHEY, CDR2 SMNVEV (reference sequence). The CDR3 protein is CASSYRSNQPQHF. The DNA of the CDR3 is TGTGCCAGCAGTTACAGGTCTAATCAGCCCCAGCATTTT.

The chain joins TRBV27 to TRBJ2-2, with 8 bases fitting TRBD2. V lost 5 bases to trimming and J lost 0 bases; unmatched junction nucleotides: 5. Germline V gene data show CDR1 as MNHEY and CDR2 as SMNVEV (reference sequence). The CDR3 spans 16 residues. CDR3 in amino acids: CASSPLAGSNTGELFF. DNA of the CDR3: TGTGCCAGCAGTCCTCTAGCGGGTTCGAACACCGGGGAGCTGTTTTTT.

This chain connects TRBV30 to TRBJ1-5; perhaps TRBD1 as D (5 bases). The CDR3 contains 12 residues. V lost 6 bases and J 4 bases, leaving 10 bases between the germline ends. CDR1 is GTSNPN and CDR2 is SVGIG in the germline V gene (reference sequence). CDR3: CACSDRNQPQHF. In DNA form, the CDR3 reads TGTGCCTGCAGCGACAGAAATCAGCCCCAGCATTTT.

The rearrangement links TRBV28 to TRBJ2-7, with D perhaps matching TRBD2 (6 bases). CDR1 is MDHEN, CDR2 SYDVKM, per germline. The V end was cut by 7 bases, the J end by 3 bases, with 10 bases between. The CDR3 sequence is 12 residues long. The CDR3 is CASTGVRYEQYF. As DNA, the CDR3 is TGTGCCAGCACGGGAGTCCGCTACGAGCAGTACTTC. Full variable domain (outside the CDR3, taken from reference TRBV28 and TRBJ2-7): DVKVTQSSRYLVKRTGEKVFLECVQDMDHENMFWYRQDPGLGLRLIYFSYDVKMKEKGDIPEGYSVSREKKERFSLILESASTNQTSMYLCASTGVRYEQYFGPGTRLTVT.

The genes are TRBV7-8 and TRBJ2-2; 7 bases match TRBD2. Germline V gene sequence: CDR1 SGHVS, CDR2 FQNEAQ. The CDR3 has 15 amino acids. The J segment lost 6 bases and the V segment lost 2 bases, leaving 6 bases of the junction unmatched. The CDR3 protein is CASSLTGLGPGELFF. The CDR3 nucleotides read TGTGCCAGCAGCTTAACTGGACTAGGGCCCGGGGAGCTGTTTTTT.

This clone showed up just once. This chain joins TRBV5-1 and TRBJ1-5, with D possibly matching TRBD1 (6 bases). Germline V CDR1 and CDR2: SGHRS, YFSETQ. Deletions cut 0 bases from V and 5 bases from J, with 12 bases between. The CDR3 is 15 amino acids. The CDR3 sequence: CASSLAGQPYQPQHF. In DNA, the CDR3 is TGCGCCAGCAGCTTGGCCGGACAGCCCTATCAGCCCCAGCATTTT.

This clone has a single count. The genes are TRBV6-1 and TRBJ2-4; D is ambiguous. The CDR3 contains 12 residues. V was clipped by 2 bases and J by 8 bases, with 7 bases between them. CDR1 and CDR2 from the germline V gene are MNHNS and SASEGT. DNA of the CDR3: TGTGCCAGCAGTGAAAACGCGGACATTCAGTACTTC. Protein product: CASSENADIQYF.

Note on this clone: The junction differs from germline at one of its ends, possibly a read error. V and J are TRBV27 and TRBJ1-4, with D possibly TRBD1 on 5 matching bases. The CDR3 runs 16 residues. Germline CDR1 is MNHEY and CDR2 is SMNVEV (reference sequence). The CDR3 DNA reads TGTGCCAGCAATTTACGGCAACAGGATTCTAATGAAAAACTGTTTTTT. This translates into CASNLRQQDSNEKLFF. The whole variable domain, remainder taken from reference TRBV27 and TRBJ1-4, is EAQVTQNPRYLITVTGKKLTVTCSQNMNHEYMSWYRQDPGLGLRQIYYSMNVEVTDKGDVPEGYKVSRKEKRNFPLILESPSPNQTSLYFCASNLRQQDSNEKLFFGSGTQLSVL.

The chain is built from TRBV11-3 and TRBJ2-1, with 9 bases matching TRBD2. Trimming at V came to 1 base and at J to 4 bases, leaving 5 bases not matched to a gene. Germline CDR1 and CDR2: SGHNT and YENEEA. The length of the CDR3 is 16 residues. The CDR3 nucleotides read TGTGCCAGCAGCTTAGGGCTAGCGGGAAAGTACAATGAGCAGTTCTTC. It translates to CASSLGLAGKYNEQFF.

The V and J genes are TRBV30 and TRBJ2-4; TRBD1 aligns across 8 bases. V was clipped by 0 bases and J by 1 base; unmatched bases: 5. The germline gives CDR1 GTSNPN, CDR2 SVGIG (reference sequence). The CDR3 has 16 amino acids. The CDR3 coding sequence is TGTGCCTGGAGTGTGGGGCAGGGGGCGGCCAAAAACATTCAGTACTTC. As protein: CAWSVGQGAAKNIQYF. Full variable domain (outside the CDR3, taken from reference TRBV30 and TRBJ2-4): SQTIHQWPATLVQPVGSPLSLECTVEGTSNPNLYWYRQAAGRGLQLLFYSVGIGQISSEVPQNLSASRPQDRQFILSSKKLLLSDSGFYLCAWSVGQGAAKNIQYFGAGTRLSVL.

V is TRBV18 and J is TRBJ2-7, with D possibly being TRBD2 (6 bases). The germline V and J ends were trimmed by 1 base and 3 bases, with 13 bases remaining between them. The CDR3 is 15 residues long. Germline V gene lookup returns CDR1 KGHSH and CDR2 LQKENI. CDR3 sequence: CASSPRGEPIYEQYF. The CDR3 nucleotides are TGTGCCAGCTCACCACGGGGGGAGCCCATCTACGAGCAGTACTTC.

CDR3 bases: TGTGCCAGCAGCAAACTAGCGGGAGATGGTGAGCAGTTCTTC. It codes for CASSKLAGDGEQFF. V gene TRBV5-4 combines with J gene TRBJ2-1, with TRBD2 matching over 11 bases. The CDR3 is made up of 14 amino acids. With 4 bases clipped from V and 9 bases from J, the junction kept 6 bases outside the gene matches. In germline, CDR1 is SGHNT, CDR2 YYREEE (reference sequence).

This sequence joins TRBV4-3 and TRBJ2-1; tentative D call: TRBD1 (6 bases). The CDR3 is 19 residues long. Germline-derived CDR1 and CDR2 are LGHNA and YSLEER. V was shortened by 0 bases and J by 0 bases, with 18 bases between the two germline ends. The CDR3 reads CASSQDQTRRGISYNEQFF. The CDR3 DNA reads as TGCGCCAGCAGCCAAGATCAAACGCGAAGGGGGATCTCCTACAATGAGCAGTTCTTC.

The rearrangement joins TRBV9 to TRBJ2-7, with D possibly being TRBD2 (6 bases). V lost 5 bases to trimming and J lost 1 base, with 19 bases between them. Germline CDR1 SGDLS, CDR2 YYNGEE. The CDR3 has 16 amino acids. CDR3: CASSQDGGTPSYEQYF. The DNA for the CDR3 is TGTGCCAGCAGTCAAGACGGGGGTACTCCTTCCTACGAGCAGTACTTC.